A single sample gave rise to the 27 T cell receptor beta chains below, sequenced in a study of blood T cell repertoires in COVID-19. Profiling relied on immunoSEQ multiplex PCR, and the TCRdb table lists in-frame clones only, not all of them. The sample carries 390,000 or so clones, 83% recorded once. The specimen sequenced was PBMCs or T cells enriched from blood (not recorded which). These TCRs come from a woman in her 50s who had recovered from COVID-19.

The chain employs TRBV19 and TRBJ1-1; possible D gene TRBD1, 5 bases. CDR1 LNHDA and CDR2 SQIVND come from the germline V gene (reference sequence). V was shortened by 4 bases and J by 1 base, with 19 bases between the two germline ends. The length of the CDR3 is 17 residues. CDR3 bases: TGTGCCAGTAGTACGGGGACTCAACTTCGGGCGAACACTGAAGCTTTCTTT. Protein sequence: CASSTGTQLRANTEAFF.

The chain employs TRBV27 and TRBJ2-1; TRBD1 might be the D (5 bases). The CDR3 is made up of 14 amino acids. Germline CDR1 MNHEY, CDR2 SMNVEV (reference sequence). Trimming cost V 4 bases and J 7 bases, with 14 bases left between them. CDR3 loop: CASSWAGQKNEQFF. The DNA of the CDR3 is TGTGCCAGCAGTTGGGCAGGGCAAAAAAATGAGCAGTTCTTC.

The chain has TRBV9 and TRBJ1-2; D unclear. This CDR3 region has 17 residues. The germline V gene encodes CDR1 SGDLS and CDR2 YYNGEE. V lost 0 bases and J 2 bases, leaving 17 bases between the germline ends. CDR3 in amino acids: CASSVESRGWANYGYTF. The CDR3 bases are TGTGCCAGCAGCGTAGAGTCTCGGGGTTGGGCGAACTATGGCTACACCTTC. Full variable domain (rest looked up from reference TRBV9 and TRBJ1-2): DSGVTQTPKHLITATGQRVTLRCSPRSGDLSVYWYQQSLDQGLQFLIQYYNGEERAKGNILERFSAQQFPDLHSELNLSSLELGDSALYFCASSVESRGWANYGYTFGSGTRLTVV.

This clone was recorded a few times. The chain has TRBV9 and TRBJ1-2, with 8 bases identical to TRBD1. The CDR3 is 15 amino acids. Trimming took 4 bases from V and 3 from J; bases not matched to a gene: 8. The germline V gene encodes CDR1 SGDLS and CDR2 YYNGEE. CDR3 protein: CASSPGQGPDYGYTF. The DNA of the CDR3 is TGTGCCAGCAGCCCCGGACAGGGCCCGGACTATGGCTACACCTTC.

The gene calls are TRBV18 and TRBJ1-6; 8 bases are shared with TRBD1. V lost 3 bases, J lost 9 bases, and 16 bases stayed unmatched. Germline V gene data show CDR1 as KGHSH and CDR2 as LQKENI. The CDR3 spans 18 residues. CDR3 sequence: CASSPQTLRTGSSSPLHF. The CDR3 DNA reads TGTGCCAGCTCACCTCAGACTCTCCGGACAGGGTCGAGTTCACCCCTCCACTTT.

The table lists this clone with a count of one. This chain links TRBV27 with TRBJ1-1; D remains ambiguous. Trimming removed 0 bases from V and 4 bases from J, with 9 bases in between. Germline CDR1 and CDR2: MNHEY and SMNVEV (reference sequence). The CDR3 spans 14 residues. The CDR3 here is CASSLSRGFTEAFF. The CDR3, as DNA: TGTGCCAGCAGTTTATCTCGGGGTTTCACTGAAGCTTTCTTT.

This clone appeared once. This rearrangement joins TRBV30 to TRBJ2-7; TRBD2 agrees at 10 bases. The germline gives CDR1 GTSNPN, CDR2 SVGIG (reference sequence). The length of the CDR3 is 14 residues. V dropped 1 base and J dropped 2; count of bases not matched to a gene: 2. Here the CDR3 DNA reads TGTGCCTGGAGTGCACTAGCGGGACCCTACGAGCAGTACTTC. It encodes CAWSALAGPYEQYF.

The rearrangement links TRBV6-5 to TRBJ1-1; the match to TRBD1 covers 7 bases. The CDR3 consists of 14 residues. V gave up 5 bases and J gave up 5 bases; unmatched junction bases: 8. The germline gives CDR1 MNHEY, CDR2 SVGAGI. CDR3 bases: TGTGCCAGCAGTCGAGACAGGGTTAGTACTGAAGCTTTCTTT. This gives the protein CASSRDRVSTEAFF.

The chain has TRBV4-1 and TRBJ2-5; TRBD2 might be the D (6 bases). Trimming stripped 5 bases from V and 5 bases from J, with 12 bases between. The CDR3 is 13 residues long. Germline CDR1 is MGHRA and CDR2 is YSYEKL. The CDR3 protein is CASSLGLGETQYF. The CDR3 DNA is TGCGCCAGCAGCTTGGGACTGGGGGAGACCCAGTACTTC.

This chain links TRBV27 with TRBJ2-7; TRBD1 is a possible D gene (5 bases). Germline CDR1 MNHEY, CDR2 SMNVEV (reference sequence). The germline V and J ends were trimmed by 0 bases and 0 bases, with 12 bases remaining between them. The CDR3 has 16 residues. This CDR3 is CASSLSMSRDSYEQYF. The CDR3 DNA follows: TGTGCCAGCAGTTTATCGATGTCCAGGGACTCCTACGAGCAGTACTTC.

The chain uses TRBV15 and TRBJ1-1; TRBD1 agrees at 9 bases. Germline V gene sequence: CDR1 LNHNV, CDR2 YYDKDF (reference sequence). The CDR3 totals 16 residues. Trimming removed 8 bases from V and 4 bases from J; junction bases left unmatched: 14. The CDR3 bases are TGTGCCACCCAGCGTCCCGGGACAGGGATTGGCACTGAAGCTTTCTTT. Residues: CATQRPGTGIGTEAFF.

In its sample, this clone was seen once. The chain employs TRBV7-9 and TRBJ2-3, with unresolved D. Trimming removed 1 base at V and 0 bases at J, with 5 bases between. Germline assignment: CDR1 SEHNR and CDR2 FQNEAQ (reference sequence). The CDR3 covers 14 residues. Here the CDR3 reads CASSLGTSTDTQYF. In DNA form, the CDR3 reads TGTGCCAGCAGCTTAGGTACTAGCACAGATACGCAGTATTTT.

The rearrangement joins TRBV30 to TRBJ1-2; TRBD1 aligns across 9 bases. This CDR3 is 13 amino acids long. Germline CDR1 GTSNPN, CDR2 SVGIG (reference sequence). V lost 7 bases to trimming and J lost 1 base; unmatched junction nucleotides: 4. CDR3 protein: CASGTGYNYGYTF. The CDR3 DNA follows: TGTGCCTCCGGGACAGGGTATAACTATGGCTACACCTTC.

The chain combines TRBV5-1 with TRBJ1-2; TRBD1 matches at 8 bases. Germline lookup yields CDR1 SGHRS and CDR2 YFSETQ. This CDR3 spans 17 amino acids. The V gene end was trimmed by 3 bases and the J gene end by 3 bases; junction bases not matched to a gene: 13. CDR3 amino acids: CASSSGTGPAVYYGYTF. In nucleotides, the CDR3 is TGCGCCAGCAGCTCCGGGACAGGACCGGCGGTATACTATGGCTACACCTTC.

The chain carries TRBV6-5 and TRBJ2-3, with TRBD2 identical over 11 bases. Germline loops: CDR1 MNHEY, CDR2 SVGAGI. The CDR3 consists of 15 residues. V was pared by 9 bases and J by 3 bases, with 8 bases of the junction left unmatched. The CDR3, as DNA: TGTGCCAGTTCTATAGCGGGAGGGGTGACAGATACGCAGTATTTT. Translating gives CASSIAGGVTDTQYF.

The rearrangement uses TRBV7-2 and TRBJ1-1, with a possible D match to TRBD1 (5 bases). Germline V lookup: CDR1 SGHTA, CDR2 FQGNSA. The CDR3 sequence is 15 residues long. The V and J ends lost 2 bases and 5 bases respectively, with 15 bases between them. The CDR3 loop reads CASSLYKTVQTEAFF. The CDR3 DNA reads as TGTGCCAGCAGCTTATACAAGACAGTACAGACTGAAGCTTTCTTT. Supplemented by reference TRBV7-2 and TRBJ1-1, the full variable domain reads GAGVSQSPSNKVTEKGKDVELRCDPISGHTALYWYRQSLGQGLEFLIYFQGNSAPDKSGLPSDRFSAERTGGSVSTLTIQRTQQEDSAVYLCASSLYKTVQTEAFFGQGTRLTVV.

The V gene is TRBV7-2, the J gene TRBJ1-6; TRBD1 is a possible D gene (5 bases). CDR1 and CDR2 (germline): SGHTA, FQGNSA. V gave up 5 bases and J gave up 7 bases, with 18 bases separating them. The CDR3 runs to 16 residues. The CDR3 region is CASSPGWQGRNSPLHF. The CDR3 coding sequence is TGTGCCAGCAGCCCAGGTTGGCAGGGTAGGAATTCACCCCTCCACTTT.

The rearrangement links TRBV11-2 to TRBJ2-3; D is unclear. Trimming stripped 4 bases from V and 5 bases from J, with 7 bases between. The germline gives CDR1 SGHAT, CDR2 FQNNGV. The CDR3 has 12 amino acids. CDR3 DNA: TGTGCCAGCAGCTCCCTCAGAGATACGCAGTATTTT. It yields the protein CASSSLRDTQYF. Complete variable domain (other parts from reference TRBV11-2 and TRBJ2-3): EAGVAQSPRYKIIEKRQSVAFWCNPISGHATLYWYQQILGQGPKLLIQFQNNGVVDDSQLPKDRFSAERLKGVDSTLKIQPAKLEDSAVYLCASSSLRDTQYFGPGTRLTVL.

This clone was counted a few times. This CDR3 is CASSLQGARATEAFF. CDR3 nucleotide sequence: TGTGCCAGCAGTTTACAGGGGGCGCGGGCCACTGAAGCTTTCTTT. The rearrangement links TRBV27 to TRBJ1-1; 8 positions agree with TRBD1. Germline CDR1 is MNHEY and CDR2 is SMNVEV (reference sequence). The CDR3 totals 15 residues. Germline trimming cut 2 bases from V and 4 bases from J; bases unmatched to any gene: 6.

V gene TRBV6-5 combines with J gene TRBJ2-7; 7 nucleotides agree with TRBD2. With V trimmed by 6 bases and J by 4 bases, 3 bases remained unmatched. Germline loops: CDR1 MNHEY, CDR2 SVGAGI. This CDR3 is built from 12 residues. CDR3 residues: CASSLAVYEQYF. DNA of the CDR3: TGTGCCAGCAGCCTAGCGGTATACGAGCAGTACTTC.

The chain is built from TRBV5-6 and TRBJ1-2; 7 positions match TRBD1. V lost 2 bases and J lost 6; bases outside the gene matches: 7. This CDR3 spans 14 amino acids. CDR1 SGHDT and CDR2 YYEEEE come from the germline V gene. CDR3 amino acids: CASSFIARGDGYTF. CDR3 sequence (DNA): TGTGCCAGCAGCTTCATTGCCAGGGGGGATGGCTACACCTTC.

This clone has just one count. The J gene is TRBJ2-1, the V gene TRBV9; no reliable D call. The CDR3 is 13 residues long. The V end was cut by 0 bases, the J end by 10 bases, with 11 bases between. In germline, CDR1 is SGDLS, CDR2 YYNGEE. The CDR3 reads CASSVVSGYEQFF. The CDR3, as DNA: TGTGCCAGCAGCGTAGTTTCGGGTTACGAGCAGTTCTTC.

The V call is TRBV19, the J call TRBJ2-1, with 7 nucleotides matching TRBD1. The CDR3 spans 19 residues. Germline V gene sequence: CDR1 LNHDA, CDR2 SQIVND (reference sequence). Trimming at V came to 6 bases and at J to 3 bases, leaving 20 bases not matched to a gene. CDR3 residues: CASRSPGTDDTSRYNEQFF. The DNA for the CDR3 is TGTGCCAGTAGAAGTCCCGGGACAGACGATACAAGTCGCTACAATGAGCAGTTCTTC.

This chain links TRBV18 with TRBJ2-1, with 8 positions matching TRBD1. This CDR3 region has 16 residues. The J segment lost 0 bases and the V segment lost 4 bases, leaving 5 bases of the junction unmatched. The germline CDR1 and CDR2 sequences are KGHSH and LQKENI. CDR3 loop: CASSLRQGSSYNEQFF. The DNA for the CDR3 is TGTGCCAGCTCACTCCGACAGGGGAGCTCCTACAATGAGCAGTTCTTC.

The genes are TRBV7-2 and TRBJ1-1; D is unclear. The CDR3 is 14 amino acids. The germline CDR1 and CDR2 sequences are SGHTA and FQGNSA. Deletions cut 0 bases from V and 0 bases from J, with 5 bases between. The chain's CDR3 is CASSLAQMNTEAFF. CDR3 nucleotide sequence: TGTGCCAGCAGCTTAGCGCAGATGAACACTGAAGCTTTCTTT.

The CDR3 DNA is TGTGCCAGTAGTATTAAACAGGGCTTTCGGTTGAGAGAGACCCAGTACTTC. Its protein product is CASSIKQGFRLRETQYF. The chain recombines TRBV19 with TRBJ2-5; D might be TRBD1 (6 bases). CDR1 LNHDA and CDR2 SQIVND come from the germline V gene (reference sequence). This CDR3 region has 17 residues. V dropped 3 bases and J dropped 4 bases, with 21 bases sitting between them.

This rearrangement joins TRBV15 to TRBJ1-4; 9 nucleotides align to TRBD1. CDR3 length: 15 amino acids. Germline-derived CDR1 and CDR2 are LNHNV and YYDKDF (reference sequence). Losses at the gene ends were 0 bases for V and 7 bases for J; bases not matched to a gene: 3. CDR3 residues: CATSREGTGSEKLFF. For the CDR3, the DNA is TGTGCCACCAGCAGAGAAGGGACAGGGTCTGAAAAACTGTTTTTT.